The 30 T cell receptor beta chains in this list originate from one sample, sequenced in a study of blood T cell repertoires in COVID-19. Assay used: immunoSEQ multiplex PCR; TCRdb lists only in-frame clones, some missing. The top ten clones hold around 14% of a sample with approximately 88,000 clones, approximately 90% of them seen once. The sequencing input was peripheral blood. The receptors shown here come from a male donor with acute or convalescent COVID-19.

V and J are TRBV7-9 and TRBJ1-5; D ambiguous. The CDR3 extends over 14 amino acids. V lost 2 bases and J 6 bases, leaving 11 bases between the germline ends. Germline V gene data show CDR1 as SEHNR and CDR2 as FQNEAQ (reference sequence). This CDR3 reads CASSLSGEGQPQHF. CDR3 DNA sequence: TGTGCCAGCAGCTTAAGTGGGGAGGGTCAGCCCCAGCATTTT.

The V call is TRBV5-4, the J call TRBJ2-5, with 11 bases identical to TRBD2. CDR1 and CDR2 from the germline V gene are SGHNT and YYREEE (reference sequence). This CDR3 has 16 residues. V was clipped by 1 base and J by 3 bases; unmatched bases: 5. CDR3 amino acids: CASSLSSGGDKETQYF. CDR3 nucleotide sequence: TGTGCCAGCAGCTTGAGTAGCGGGGGGGACAAAGAGACCCAGTACTTC.

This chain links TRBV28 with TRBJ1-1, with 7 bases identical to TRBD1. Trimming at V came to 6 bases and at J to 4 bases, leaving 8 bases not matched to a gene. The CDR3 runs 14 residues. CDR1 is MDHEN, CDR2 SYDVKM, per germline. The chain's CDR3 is CASRRTGVGTEAFF. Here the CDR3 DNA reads TGTGCCAGCAGGCGCACAGGGGTGGGCACTGAAGCTTTCTTT. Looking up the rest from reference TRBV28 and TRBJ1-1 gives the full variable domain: DVKVTQSSRYLVKRTGEKVFLECVQDMDHENMFWYRQDPGLGLRLIYFSYDVKMKEKGDIPEGYSVSREKKERFSLILESASTNQTSMYLCASRRTGVGTEAFFGQGTRLTVV.

The CDR3 spells CASSSEEGAGYGYTF. The CDR3 DNA is TGCGCCAGCAGCTCGGAGGAGGGTGCTGGATATGGCTACACCTTC. This chain links TRBV5-1 with TRBJ1-2; D unclear. Trimming shortened V by 3 bases and J by 5 bases, and 17 bases separated the two germline ends. The CDR3 has 15 amino acids. Germline CDR1 is SGHRS and CDR2 is YFSETQ.

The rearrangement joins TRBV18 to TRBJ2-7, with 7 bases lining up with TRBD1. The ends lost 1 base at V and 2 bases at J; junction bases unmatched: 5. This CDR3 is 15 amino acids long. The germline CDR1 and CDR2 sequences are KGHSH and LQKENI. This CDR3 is CASSPRTGVPYEQYF. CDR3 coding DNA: TGTGCCAGCTCACCACGAACAGGGGTCCCCTACGAGCAGTACTTC.

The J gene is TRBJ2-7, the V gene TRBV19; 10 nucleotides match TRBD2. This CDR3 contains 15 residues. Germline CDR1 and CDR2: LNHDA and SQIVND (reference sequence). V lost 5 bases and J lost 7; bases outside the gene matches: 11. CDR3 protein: CASSALAGGPGEQYF. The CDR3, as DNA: TGTGCCAGTAGTGCCTTAGCGGGGGGCCCTGGGGAGCAGTACTTC.

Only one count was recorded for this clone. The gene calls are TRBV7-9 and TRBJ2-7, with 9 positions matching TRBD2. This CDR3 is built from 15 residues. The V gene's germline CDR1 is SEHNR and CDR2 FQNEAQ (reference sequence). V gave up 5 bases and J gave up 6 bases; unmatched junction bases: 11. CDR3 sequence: CASSTTTGLASEQYF. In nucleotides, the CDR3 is TGTGCCAGCAGCACTACAACGGGACTAGCATCCGAGCAGTACTTC.

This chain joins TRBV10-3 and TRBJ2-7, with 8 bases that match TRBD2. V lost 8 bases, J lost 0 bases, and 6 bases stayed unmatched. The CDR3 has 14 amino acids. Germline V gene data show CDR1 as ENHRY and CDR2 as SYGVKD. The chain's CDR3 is CAIGRGESSYEQYF. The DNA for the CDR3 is TGTGCCATCGGGCGGGGGGAGAGCTCCTACGAGCAGTACTTC.

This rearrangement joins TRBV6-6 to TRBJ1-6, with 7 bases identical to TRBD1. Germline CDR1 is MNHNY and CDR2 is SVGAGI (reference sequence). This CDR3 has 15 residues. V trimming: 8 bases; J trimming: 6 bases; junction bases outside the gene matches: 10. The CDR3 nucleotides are TGTGCCAGCCTTCCCCCGGGACAGTTTAATTCACCCCTCCACTTT. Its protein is CASLPPGQFNSPLHF.

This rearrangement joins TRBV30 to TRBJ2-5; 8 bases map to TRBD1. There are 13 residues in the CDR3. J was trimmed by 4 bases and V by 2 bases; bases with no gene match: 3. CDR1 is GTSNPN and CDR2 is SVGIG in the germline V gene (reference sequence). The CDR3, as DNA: TGTGCCTGGAGTCCGGACAGGGCAGAGACCCAGTACTTC. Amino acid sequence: CAWSPDRAETQYF.

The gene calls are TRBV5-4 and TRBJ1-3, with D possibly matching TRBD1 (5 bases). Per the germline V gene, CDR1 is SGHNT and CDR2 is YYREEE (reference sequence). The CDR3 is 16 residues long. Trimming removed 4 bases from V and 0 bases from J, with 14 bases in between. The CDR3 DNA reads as TGTGCCAGCAGCCTGATCCGGGGGACCTCTGGAAACACCATATATTTT. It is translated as CASSLIRGTSGNTIYF.

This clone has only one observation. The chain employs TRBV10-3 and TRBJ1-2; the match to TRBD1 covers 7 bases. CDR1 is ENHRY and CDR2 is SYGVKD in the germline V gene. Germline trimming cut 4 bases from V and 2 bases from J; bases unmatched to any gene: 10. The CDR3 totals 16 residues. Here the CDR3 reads CAISGGAGGQNYGYTF. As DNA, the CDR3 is TGTGCCATCAGTGGTGGGGCAGGGGGACAAAACTATGGCTACACCTTC.

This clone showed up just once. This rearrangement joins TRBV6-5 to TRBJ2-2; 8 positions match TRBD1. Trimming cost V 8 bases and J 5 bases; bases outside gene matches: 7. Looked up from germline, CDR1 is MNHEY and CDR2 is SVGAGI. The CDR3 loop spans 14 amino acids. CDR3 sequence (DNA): TGTGCCAGCGGGACAGGTGGTTGGACCGGGGAGCTGTTTTTT. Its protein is CASGTGGWTGELFF.

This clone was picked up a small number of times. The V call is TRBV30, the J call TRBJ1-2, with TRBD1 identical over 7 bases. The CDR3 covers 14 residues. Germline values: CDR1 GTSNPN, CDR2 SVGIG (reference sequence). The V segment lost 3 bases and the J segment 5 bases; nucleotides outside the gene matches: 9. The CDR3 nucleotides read TGTGCCTGGAGGGGCCCGGGACAGTTTTATGGCTACACCTTC. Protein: CAWRGPGQFYGYTF.

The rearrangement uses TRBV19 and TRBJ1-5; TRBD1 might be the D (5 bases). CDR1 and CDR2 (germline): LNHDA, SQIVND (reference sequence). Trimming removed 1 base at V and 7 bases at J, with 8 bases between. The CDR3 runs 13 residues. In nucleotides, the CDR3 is TGTGCCAGTAGTATAGTTGGGGGGCAGCCCCAGCATTTT. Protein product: CASSIVGGQPQHF.

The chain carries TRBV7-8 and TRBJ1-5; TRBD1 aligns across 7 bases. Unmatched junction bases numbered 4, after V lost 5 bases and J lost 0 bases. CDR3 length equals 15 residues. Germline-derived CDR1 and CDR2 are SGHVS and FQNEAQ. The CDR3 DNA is TGTGCCAGCAGCCGGGACAGTAATAGCAATCAGCCCCAGCATTTT. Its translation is CASSRDSNSNQPQHF.

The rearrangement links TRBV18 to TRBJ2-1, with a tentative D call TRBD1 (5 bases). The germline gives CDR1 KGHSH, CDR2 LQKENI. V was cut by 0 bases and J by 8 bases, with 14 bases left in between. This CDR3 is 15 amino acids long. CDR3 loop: CASSPPGQSAYEQFF. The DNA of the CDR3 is TGTGCCAGCTCACCACCGGGGCAGAGTGCGTATGAGCAGTTCTTC.

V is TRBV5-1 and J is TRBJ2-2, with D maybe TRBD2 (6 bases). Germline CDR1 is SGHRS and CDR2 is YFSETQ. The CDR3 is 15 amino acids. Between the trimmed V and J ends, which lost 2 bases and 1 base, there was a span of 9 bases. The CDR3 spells CASSFGGENTGELFF. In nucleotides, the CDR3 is TGCGCCAGCAGCTTCGGGGGAGAGAACACCGGGGAGCTGTTTTTT. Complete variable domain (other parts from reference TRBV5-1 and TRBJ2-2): KAGVTQTPRYLIKTRGQQVTLSCSPISGHRSVSWYQQTPGQGLQFLFEYFSETQRNKGNFPGRFSGRQFSNSRSEMNVSTLELGDSALYLCASSFGGENTGELFFGEGSRLTVL.

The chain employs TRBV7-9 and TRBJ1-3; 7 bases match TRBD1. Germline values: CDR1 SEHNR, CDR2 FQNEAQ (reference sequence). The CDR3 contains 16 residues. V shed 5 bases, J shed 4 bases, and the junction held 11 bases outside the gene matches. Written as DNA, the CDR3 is TGTGCCAGCAGCCGAGGGGGCCCTGCCGAAGGAAACACCATATATTTT. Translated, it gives CASSRGGPAEGNTIYF.

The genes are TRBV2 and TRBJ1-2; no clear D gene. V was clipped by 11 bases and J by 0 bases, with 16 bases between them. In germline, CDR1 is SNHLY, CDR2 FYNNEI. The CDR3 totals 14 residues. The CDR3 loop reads CASRREGTNYGYTF. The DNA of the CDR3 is TGTGCCTCGCGGAGGGAGGGAACTAACTATGGCTACACCTTC.

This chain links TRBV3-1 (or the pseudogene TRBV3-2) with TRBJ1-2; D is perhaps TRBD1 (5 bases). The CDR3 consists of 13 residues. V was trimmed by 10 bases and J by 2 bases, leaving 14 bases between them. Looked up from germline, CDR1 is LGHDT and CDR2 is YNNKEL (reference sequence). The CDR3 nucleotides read TGTGCCACATCCCGGGCAGGGAACTATGGCTACACCTTC. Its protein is CATSRAGNYGYTF.

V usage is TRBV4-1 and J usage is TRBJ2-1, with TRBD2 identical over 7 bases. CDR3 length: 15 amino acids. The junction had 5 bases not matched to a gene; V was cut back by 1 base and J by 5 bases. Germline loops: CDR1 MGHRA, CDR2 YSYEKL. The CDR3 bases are TGCGCCAGCAGCCAAGTGTCTAGCGGTAACAATGAGCAGTTCTTC. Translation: CASSQVSSGNNEQFF.

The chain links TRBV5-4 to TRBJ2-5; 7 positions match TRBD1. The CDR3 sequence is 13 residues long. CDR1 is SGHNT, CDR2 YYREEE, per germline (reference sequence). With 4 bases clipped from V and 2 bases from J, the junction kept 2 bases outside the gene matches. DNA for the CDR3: TGTGCCAGCAGCCCGGGACAGCAAGAGACCCAGTACTTC. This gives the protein CASSPGQQETQYF.

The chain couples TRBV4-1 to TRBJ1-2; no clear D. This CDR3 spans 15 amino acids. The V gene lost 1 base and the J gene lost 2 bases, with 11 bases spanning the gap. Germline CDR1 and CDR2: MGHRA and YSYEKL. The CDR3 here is CASSQGEGGNYGYTF. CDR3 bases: TGCGCCAGCAGCCAAGGCGAGGGCGGGAACTATGGCTACACCTTC.

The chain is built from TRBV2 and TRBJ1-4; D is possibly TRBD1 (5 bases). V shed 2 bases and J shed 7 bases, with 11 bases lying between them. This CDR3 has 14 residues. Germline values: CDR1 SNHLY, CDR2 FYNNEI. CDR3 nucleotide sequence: TGTGCCAGCAGTGAACAGGGAGGGAGTGAAAAACTGTTTTTT. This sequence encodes CASSEQGGSEKLFF.

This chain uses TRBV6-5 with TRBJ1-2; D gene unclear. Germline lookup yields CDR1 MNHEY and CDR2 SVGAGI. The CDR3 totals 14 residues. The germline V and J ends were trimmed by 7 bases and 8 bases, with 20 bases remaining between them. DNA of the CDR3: TGTGCCAGCACCTCAGGTGTGGAGCCGGGAGGCTACACCTTC. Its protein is CASTSGVEPGGYTF.

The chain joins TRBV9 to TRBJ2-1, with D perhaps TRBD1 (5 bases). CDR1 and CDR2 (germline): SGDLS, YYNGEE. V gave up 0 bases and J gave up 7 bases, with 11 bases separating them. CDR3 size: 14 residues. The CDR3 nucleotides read TGTGCCAGCAGCGTAGTGGCAGCAGGGAATGAGCAGTTCTTC. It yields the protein CASSVVAAGNEQFF.

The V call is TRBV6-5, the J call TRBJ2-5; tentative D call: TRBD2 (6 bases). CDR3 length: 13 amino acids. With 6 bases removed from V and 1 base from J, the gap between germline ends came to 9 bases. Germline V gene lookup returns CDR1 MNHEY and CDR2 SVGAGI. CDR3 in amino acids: CASSRGIQETQYF. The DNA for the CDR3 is TGTGCCAGCAGCCGCGGGATCCAAGAGACCCAGTACTTC.

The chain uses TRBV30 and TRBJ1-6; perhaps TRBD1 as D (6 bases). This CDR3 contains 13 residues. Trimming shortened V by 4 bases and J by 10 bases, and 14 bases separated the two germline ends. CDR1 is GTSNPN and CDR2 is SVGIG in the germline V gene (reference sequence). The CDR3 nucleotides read TGTGCCTGGACAGGGGTTATGGAGTCACCCCTCCACTTT. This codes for CAWTGVMESPLHF.

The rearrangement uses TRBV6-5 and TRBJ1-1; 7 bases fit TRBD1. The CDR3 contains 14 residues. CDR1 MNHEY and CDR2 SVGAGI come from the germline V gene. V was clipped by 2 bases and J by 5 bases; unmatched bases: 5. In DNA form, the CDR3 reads TGTGCCAGCAGTTACCAGGGGGGAGTAACTGAAGCTTTCTTT. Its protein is CASSYQGGVTEAFF.